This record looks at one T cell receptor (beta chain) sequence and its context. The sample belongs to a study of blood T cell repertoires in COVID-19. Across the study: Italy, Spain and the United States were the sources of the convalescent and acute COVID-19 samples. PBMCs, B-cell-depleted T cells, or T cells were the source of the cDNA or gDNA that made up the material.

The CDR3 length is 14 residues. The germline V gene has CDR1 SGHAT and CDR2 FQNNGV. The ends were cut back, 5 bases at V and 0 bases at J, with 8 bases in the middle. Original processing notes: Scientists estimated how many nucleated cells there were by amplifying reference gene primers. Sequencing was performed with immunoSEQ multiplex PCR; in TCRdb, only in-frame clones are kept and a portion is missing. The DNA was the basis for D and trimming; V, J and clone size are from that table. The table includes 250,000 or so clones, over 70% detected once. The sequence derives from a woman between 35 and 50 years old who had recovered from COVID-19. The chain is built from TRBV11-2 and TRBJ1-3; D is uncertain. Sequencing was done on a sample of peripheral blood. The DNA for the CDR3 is TGTGCCAGCAGCCGATTCAGCTCTGGAAACACCATATATTTT. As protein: CASSRFSSGNTIYF.